This T cell receptor (beta chain) was sequenced in a study of neoadjuvant anti-PD-1 for oral cavity cancer. Study context: Around day 43, patients without progression received a fourth nivolumab dose before surgery. General study findings and limits: After neoadjuvant nivolumab, PBMC T cell clonality was significantly higher in non-responders than responders.

Trimming left V 1 base short and J 0 bases short, with 10 bases between. CDR1 and CDR2 from the germline V gene are MGHRA and YSYEKL. This CDR3 region has 15 residues. The protocol was immunoSEQ multiplex PCR, while the TCRdb copy is restricted to in-frame clones and leaves out a portion. The data show 10,000 to 15,000 clones, with 65% to 75% seen just once and around 2% held by the top ten. Remarks on this clone: What it binds is unknown.

The sequence came from a person aged 35 to 85 with oral cavity squamous cell carcinoma. Material: PBMCs, obtained before nivolumab (anti-PD-1) treatment. The genes are TRBV4-1 and TRBJ2-7; possible D gene TRBD2, 5 bases. The CDR3 DNA follows: TGCGCCAGCAGCCAAGGGGGTGGGAGCTCCTACGAGCAGTACTTC. Protein: CASSQGGGSSYEQYF.